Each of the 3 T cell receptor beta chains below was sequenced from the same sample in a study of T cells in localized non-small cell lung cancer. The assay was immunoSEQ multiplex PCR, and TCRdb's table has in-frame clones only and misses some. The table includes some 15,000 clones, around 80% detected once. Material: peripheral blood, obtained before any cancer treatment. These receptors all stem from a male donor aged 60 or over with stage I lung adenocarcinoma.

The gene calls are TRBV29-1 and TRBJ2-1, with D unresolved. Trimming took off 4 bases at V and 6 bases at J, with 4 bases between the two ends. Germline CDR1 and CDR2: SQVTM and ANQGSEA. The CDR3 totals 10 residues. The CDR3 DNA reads TGCAGCGTTGTGGGCAATGAGCAGTTCTTC. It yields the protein CSVVGNEQFF.

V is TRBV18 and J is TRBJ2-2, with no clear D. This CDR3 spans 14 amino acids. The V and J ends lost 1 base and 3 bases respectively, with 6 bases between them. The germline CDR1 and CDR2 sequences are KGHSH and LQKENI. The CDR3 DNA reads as TGTGCCAGCTCACCACGTGGTTACACCGGGGAGCTGTTTTTT. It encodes CASSPRGYTGELFF. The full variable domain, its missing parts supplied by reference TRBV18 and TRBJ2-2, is NAGVMQNPRHLVRRRGQEARLRCSPMKGHSHVYWYRQLPEEGLKFMVYLQKENIIDESGMPKERFSAEFPKEGPSILRIQQVVRGDSAAYFCASSPRGYTGELFFGEGSRLTVL.

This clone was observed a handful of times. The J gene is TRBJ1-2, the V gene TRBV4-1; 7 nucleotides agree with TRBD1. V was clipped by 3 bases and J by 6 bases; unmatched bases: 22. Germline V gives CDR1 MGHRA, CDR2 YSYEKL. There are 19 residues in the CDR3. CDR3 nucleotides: TGCGCCAGCAGCCACCCCACACCCCGACAGGGACTGAAGTCTGATGGCTACACCTTC. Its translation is CASSHPTPRQGLKSDGYTF.